The entry below gives a single T cell receptor (beta chain) sequence along with its context. The length of the CDR3 is 19 residues. J gave up 2 bases and V 3 bases, and 12 bases lay outside the gene matches. Germline loops: CDR1 MNHEY, CDR2 SMNVEV (reference sequence). The sample originates from a study of blood T cell repertoires in COVID-19. How the authors handled the data: Estimates of nucleated cell counts were drawn from the amplification of reference gene primers. TCRdb keeps only in-frame clones here, not all; method: immunoSEQ multiplex PCR. V, J and clone size reflect that table, while D and trimming were determined from the DNA. The repertoire holds 100,000 to 150,000 clones, with roughly three quarters as singletons.

Sequencing used peripheral blood. This chain links TRBV27 with TRBJ2-7, with 14 bases lining up with TRBD2. This sequence was found in a human donor in a cohort sampled during active COVID-19. CDR3 residues: CASSFSAGTSGRVPYEQYF. CDR3 in DNA: TGTGCCAGCAGTTTCTCAGCCGGGACTAGCGGGAGAGTCCCCTACGAGCAGTACTTC.